The T cell receptor beta chain under discussion was sequenced for a study of human T cells and chemical hapten exposure. TCRdb redid the calling of the RACE reads with MiXCR, one entry per CDR3 protein. Counted here are 180,000 or so distinct CDR3 sequences, 20% to 25% occurring once; the ten biggest clones make up about 7%. The time point was: patch test 1, 2 weeks after DPC sensitization. Treatment: therapeutic diphenylcyclopropenone sensitization with weekly scalp DPC. In every case, blood was obtained before the patch test was applied. The V end was cut by 6 bases, the J end by 7 bases, with 13 bases between. The germline CDR1 and CDR2 sequences are DFQATT and SNEGSKA (reference sequence). The CDR3 is made up of 12 amino acids.

The V and J genes are TRBV20-1 and TRBJ2-1; perhaps TRBD1 as D (6 bases). The sequenced sample was whole blood, obtained in connection with sensitization to the hapten diphenylcyclopropenone (DPC). This TCR derives from a woman aged 45-65 years with alopecia areata. Some clones in this sample may be carry-over from other donors' samples. This CDR3 reads CSAQGNENEQFF. In DNA form, the CDR3 reads TGCAGTGCGCAGGGGAATGAAAATGAGCAGTTCTTC.